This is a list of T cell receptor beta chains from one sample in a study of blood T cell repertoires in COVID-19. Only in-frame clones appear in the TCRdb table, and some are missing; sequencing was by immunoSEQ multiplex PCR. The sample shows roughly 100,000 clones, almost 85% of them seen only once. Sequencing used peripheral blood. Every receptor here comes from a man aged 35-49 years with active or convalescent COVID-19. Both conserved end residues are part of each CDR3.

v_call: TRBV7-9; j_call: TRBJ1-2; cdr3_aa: CASSEAGKREGYGYTF
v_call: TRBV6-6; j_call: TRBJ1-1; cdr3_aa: CASSSAGGAGTEAFF
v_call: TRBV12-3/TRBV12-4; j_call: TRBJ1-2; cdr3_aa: CASSFEAIYGYTF
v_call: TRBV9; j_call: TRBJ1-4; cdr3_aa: CASSVGLQEKLFF
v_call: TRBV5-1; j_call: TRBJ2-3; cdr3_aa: CASSLALAGAGDTQYF
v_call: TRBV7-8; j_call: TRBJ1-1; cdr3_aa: CASSFREDTEAFF
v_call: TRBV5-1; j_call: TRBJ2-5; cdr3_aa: CASSEGQAEETQYF
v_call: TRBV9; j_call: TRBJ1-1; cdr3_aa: CASSGQGFGTEAFF
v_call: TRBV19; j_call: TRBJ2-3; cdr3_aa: CASAKALSGGADTQYF
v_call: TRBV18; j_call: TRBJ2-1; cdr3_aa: CASSPPMRLLDEQFF
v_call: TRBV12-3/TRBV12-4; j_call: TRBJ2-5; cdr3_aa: CASSRQLQETQYF
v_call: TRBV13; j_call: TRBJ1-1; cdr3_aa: CASSLRAGLNTEAFF
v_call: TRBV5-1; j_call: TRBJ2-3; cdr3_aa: CASSRTSGGPRDTQYF
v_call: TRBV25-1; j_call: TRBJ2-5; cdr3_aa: CASSGGTSGVAETQYF
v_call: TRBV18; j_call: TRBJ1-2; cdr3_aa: CASSPGDRERRSGGYTF
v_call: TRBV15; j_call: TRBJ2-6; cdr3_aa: CATSFPIGGSGANVLTF
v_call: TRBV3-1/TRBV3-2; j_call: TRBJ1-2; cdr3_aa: CASQGPRGYTF
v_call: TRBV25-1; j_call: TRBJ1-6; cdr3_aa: CASSEQTRYNSPLHF
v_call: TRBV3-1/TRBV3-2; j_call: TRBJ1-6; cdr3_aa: CASSRGDVSPLHF
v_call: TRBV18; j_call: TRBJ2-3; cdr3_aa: CASSPGSGLVGTQYF
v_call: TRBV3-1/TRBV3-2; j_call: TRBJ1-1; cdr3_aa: CASSQDGRRGGAFF
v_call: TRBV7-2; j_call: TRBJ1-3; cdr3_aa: CASSSTRTALSGNTIYF
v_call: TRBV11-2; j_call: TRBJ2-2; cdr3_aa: CASRNRGGDTGELFF
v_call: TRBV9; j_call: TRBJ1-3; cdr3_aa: CASSVEVGRGGNTIYF
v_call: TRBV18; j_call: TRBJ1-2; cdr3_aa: CASSPTGGQGHGYTF
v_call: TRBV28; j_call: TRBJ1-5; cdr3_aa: CASSSSQGASNQPQHF
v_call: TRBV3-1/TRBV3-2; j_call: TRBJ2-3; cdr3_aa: CASSQDALAGVTSTDTQYF
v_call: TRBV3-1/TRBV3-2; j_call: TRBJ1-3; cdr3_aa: CASSSYLGNTIYF
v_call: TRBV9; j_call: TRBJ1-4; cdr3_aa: CASSVATGEKLFF
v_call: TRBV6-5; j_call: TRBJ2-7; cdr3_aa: CASSYYPGGIYEQYF
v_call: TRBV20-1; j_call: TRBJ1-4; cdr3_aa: CQGQQNEKLFF
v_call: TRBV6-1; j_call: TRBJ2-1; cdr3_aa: CASSDRGNEQFF
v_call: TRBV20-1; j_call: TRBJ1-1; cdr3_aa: CSASQQGFAFF
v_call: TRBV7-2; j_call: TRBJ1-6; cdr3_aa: CASRRDGVTPLHF
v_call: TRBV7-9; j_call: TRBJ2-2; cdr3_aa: CASSLLRDWNTGELFF
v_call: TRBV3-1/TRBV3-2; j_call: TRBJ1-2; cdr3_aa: CASSQATGGSGYTF
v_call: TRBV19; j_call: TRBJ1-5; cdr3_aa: CASSIQPTDPNQPQHF
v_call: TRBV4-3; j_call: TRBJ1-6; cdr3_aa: CASSQDSDSPLHF
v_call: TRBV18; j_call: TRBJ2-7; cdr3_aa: CASSPRPGMSGETGEQYF
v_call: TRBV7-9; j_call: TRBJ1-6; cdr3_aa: CASSFRGTKDSPLHF
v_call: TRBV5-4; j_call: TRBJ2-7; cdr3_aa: CASSLVVTGTVYEQYF
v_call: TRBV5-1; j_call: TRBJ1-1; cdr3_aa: CASSPGGQRDTEAFF
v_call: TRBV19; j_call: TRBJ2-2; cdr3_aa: CASSINRVTGELFF
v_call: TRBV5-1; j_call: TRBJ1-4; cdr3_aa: CASSLVSGGSEKLFF
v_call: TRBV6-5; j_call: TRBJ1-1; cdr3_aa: CASSSQSMNTEAFF
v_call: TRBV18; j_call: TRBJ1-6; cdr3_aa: CASSPRRGAGNNSPLHF
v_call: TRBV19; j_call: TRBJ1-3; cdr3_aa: CASSIVTFSGNTIYF